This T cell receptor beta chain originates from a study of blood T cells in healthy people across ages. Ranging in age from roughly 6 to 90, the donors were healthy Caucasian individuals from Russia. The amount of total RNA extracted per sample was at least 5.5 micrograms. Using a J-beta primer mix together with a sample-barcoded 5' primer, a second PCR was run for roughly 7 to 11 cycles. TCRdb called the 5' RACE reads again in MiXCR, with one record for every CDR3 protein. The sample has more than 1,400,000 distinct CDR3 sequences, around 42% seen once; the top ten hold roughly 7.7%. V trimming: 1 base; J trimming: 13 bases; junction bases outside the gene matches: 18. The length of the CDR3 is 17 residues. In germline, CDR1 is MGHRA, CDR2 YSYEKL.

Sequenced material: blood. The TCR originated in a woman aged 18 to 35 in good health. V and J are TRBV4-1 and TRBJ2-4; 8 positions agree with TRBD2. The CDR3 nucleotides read TGCGCCAGCAGCCAAGGGGTTAATCGGGAGGGGGGCGGTGAGCAGTACTTC. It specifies CASSQGVNREGGGEQYF.